The clone carrying this T cell receptor beta chain has just a few counts. Its antigen is undetermined. Donors, healthy HIV-negative adults, lacked recent acute infections or vaccinations. The V and J ends lost 6 bases and 1 base, in that order; junction bases with no gene match: 2. This CDR3 has 13 residues. Germline values: CDR1 SNHLY, CDR2 FYNNEI. The sample is drawn from a study of shared clonotypes between healthy human individuals. Findings and caveats of the study: Collection of samples was limited to blood; tissue repertoires likely differ. Among donors, sharing of clonotypes was expected to be affected by sequencing depth.

Each unsorted PBMC replicate got 300 ng genomic DNA, around 30,000 genomes. Sequenced by immunoSEQ multiplex PCR; TCRdb stores in-frame clones only, minus some. The profile covers 400,000 to 600,000 clones, with over 75% appearing a single time and 9.5% to 15% taken by the ten largest. The chain recombines TRBV2 with TRBJ1-2, with 7 bases that match TRBD1. Sequenced material: PBMCs. This TCR was sampled from a woman aged 40 to 50 in good health. Some clones in this sample may be carry-over from other donors' samples. The CDR3 DNA is TGTGCCAGCAGATGGGACAGTAACTATGGCTACACCTTC. Translated: CASRWDSNYGYTF.